The 27 T cell receptor beta chains below all came from one sample that was sequenced in a study of shared clonotypes between healthy human individuals. TCRdb's copy holds only in-frame clones and misses some; the assay was immunoSEQ multiplex PCR. In the table there are about 1.5 million clones, about 96% of which are singletons. Sample: naive CD4+ T cells sorted from blood. Sample subset: CD45RA+ positively selected. All receptors derive from a man aged 25-40 years in good health.

This clone was seen a handful of times. The genes are TRBV4-1 and TRBJ2-3, with TRBD1 identical over 7 bases. Unmatched junction bases numbered 8, after V lost 1 base and J lost 4 bases. From germline, CDR1 is MGHRA and CDR2 YSYEKL. The CDR3 is 16 residues long. CDR3 sequence (DNA): TGCGCCAGCAGCCAAGTTCAGGGGACAGCCTCAGATACGCAGTATTTT. This translates into CASSQVQGTASDTQYF.

The V call is TRBV28, the J call TRBJ2-7; 12 bases align to TRBD2. The CDR3 consists of 16 residues. The germline gives CDR1 MDHEN, CDR2 SYDVKM. V shed 6 bases and J 7 bases; nucleotides not matched to a gene: 13. The CDR3 loop reads CASRSTSGRIVLEQYF. The CDR3 coding sequence is TGTGCCAGCAGGTCAACTAGCGGGAGGATAGTTTTAGAGCAGTACTTC. The full variable domain, with the rest looked up from reference TRBV28 and TRBJ2-7, is DVKVTQSSRYLVKRTGEKVFLECVQDMDHENMFWYRQDPGLGLRLIYFSYDVKMKEKGDIPEGYSVSREKKERFSLILESASTNQTSMYLCASRSTSGRIVLEQYFGPGTRLTVT.

V and J are TRBV27 and TRBJ1-1, with a tentative D call TRBD1 (6 bases). Looked up from germline, CDR1 is MNHEY and CDR2 is SMNVEV (reference sequence). The CDR3 is 16 residues long. The V and J ends lost 6 bases and 6 bases respectively, with 23 bases between them. CDR3 nucleotides: TGTGCCAGCAGAAGCCTTAGGGACATTGCGTTCTCTGAAGCTTTCTTT. Its translation is CASRSLRDIAFSEAFF.

The chain couples TRBV6-5 to TRBJ2-2; D unclear. The V gene's germline CDR1 is MNHEY and CDR2 SVGAGI. This CDR3 is built from 13 residues. V lost 4 bases and J 2 bases, leaving 5 bases between the germline ends. The CDR3 bases are TGTGCCAGCAGTTCTACCAACACCGGGGAGCTGTTTTTT. Its translation is CASSSTNTGELFF.

The chain recombines TRBV4-3 with TRBJ2-1; 14 positions match TRBD2. From germline, CDR1 is LGHNA and CDR2 YSLEER. With V trimmed by 4 bases and J by 1 base, 12 bases remained unmatched. This CDR3 has 20 amino acids. The CDR3 loop reads CASSRMGTSGSFGSYNEQFF. Here the CDR3 DNA reads TGCGCCAGCAGCCGAATGGGGACTAGCGGGAGTTTTGGGTCCTACAATGAGCAGTTCTTC.

This chain links TRBV28 with TRBJ1-1; tentative D call: TRBD1 (6 bases). Trimming cost V 3 bases and J 4 bases, with 15 bases left between them. Germline loops: CDR1 MDHEN, CDR2 SYDVKM. The CDR3 is 15 residues long. Here the CDR3 reads CASSFRGGRGTEAFF. The CDR3 nucleotides read TGTGCCAGCAGTTTCCGGGGGGGCAGGGGCACTGAAGCTTTCTTT.

This chain links TRBV5-1 with TRBJ2-3, with 12 bases matching TRBD2. The CDR3 totals 18 residues. V gave up 4 bases and J gave up 0 bases; unmatched junction bases: 9. The germline V gene encodes CDR1 SGHRS and CDR2 YFSETQ. Here the CDR3 reads CASSPGGLAGSSTDTQYF. DNA of the CDR3: TGCGCCAGCAGCCCGGGGGGACTAGCGGGTTCTAGCACAGATACGCAGTATTTT.

The gene calls are TRBV7-2 and TRBJ1-2; D possibly corresponds to TRBD1 (5 bases). The CDR3 length is 17 residues. Germline V gene lookup returns CDR1 SGHTA and CDR2 FQGNSA. The V gene lost 4 bases and the J gene lost 0 bases, with 18 bases spanning the gap. The CDR3 reads CASSSDPAGRSNYGYTF. CDR3 nucleotide sequence: TGTGCCAGCAGCTCCGACCCGGCAGGGCGATCTAACTATGGCTACACCTTC.

This chain uses TRBV7-2 with TRBJ2-7; 7 bases match TRBD2. Germline values: CDR1 SGHTA, CDR2 FQGNSA. The CDR3 has 14 amino acids. The V gene end was trimmed by 4 bases and the J gene end by 6 bases; junction bases not matched to a gene: 9. DNA of the CDR3: TGTGCCAGCAGCTCGACTAGCTCAGTGGCCGAGCAGTACTTC. It specifies CASSSTSSVAEQYF.

This rearrangement joins TRBV7-3 to TRBJ2-1; tentatively, D is TRBD1 (5 bases). Trimming cost V 5 bases and J 2 bases, with 13 bases left between them. CDR3 length equals 15 residues. Germline loops: CDR1 SGHTA, CDR2 FQGTGA. The CDR3 DNA reads TGTGCCAGCAGCCTTGTCACAGGAGCCTACAATGAGCAGTTCTTC. Amino acids: CASSLVTGAYNEQFF.

This rearrangement joins TRBV27 to TRBJ2-1; TRBD2 matches 10 bases. The V segment lost 7 bases and the J segment 4 bases; nucleotides outside the gene matches: 13. The germline CDR1 and CDR2 sequences are MNHEY and SMNVEV (reference sequence). The length of the CDR3 is 17 residues. CDR3 nucleotide sequence: TGTGCCAGCACCCAGCGGGAGGGAGCGGGGTTTTACAATGAGCAGTTCTTC. As protein: CASTQREGAGFYNEQFF.

The chain uses TRBV27 and TRBJ2-5, with 14 nucleotides matching TRBD2. Germline V gene lookup returns CDR1 MNHEY and CDR2 SMNVEV (reference sequence). J gave up 5 bases and V 3 bases, and 8 bases lay outside the gene matches. This CDR3 is 17 amino acids long. The CDR3 here is CASSFTRLAGGPETQYF. The CDR3 region has the DNA TGTGCCAGCAGTTTCACCAGACTAGCGGGAGGGCCGGAGACCCAGTACTTC.

Points on this clone: A junction end diverges from the germline sequence, so it may reflect a read error. The chain carries TRBV5-4 and TRBJ1-2; D gene uncertain. Germline-derived CDR1 and CDR2 are SGHNT and YYREEE (reference sequence). The length of the CDR3 is 17 residues. The CDR3 reads CASSFEIRVGPKYGYTF. The CDR3 nucleotides read TGTGCCAGCAGTTTTGAGATTCGGGTAGGACCTAAGTATGGCTACACCTTC.

This clone has a single count. The V call is TRBV7-9, the J call TRBJ2-3; 13 bases are shared with TRBD2. The trim removed 2 bases at V and 4 bases at J, leaving 3 bases unmatched. Per germline, CDR1 SEHNR and CDR2 FQNEAQ (reference sequence). The CDR3 covers 16 residues. CDR3 sequence (DNA): TGTGCCAGCAGCTTACGGACTAGCGGGAGTGCAGATACGCAGTATTTT. It encodes CASSLRTSGSADTQYF.

The rearrangement uses TRBV5-4 and TRBJ2-1; D ambiguous. Trimming removed 3 bases from V and 7 bases from J, with 17 bases in between. This CDR3 comprises 15 residues. Germline V lookup: CDR1 SGHNT, CDR2 YYREEE (reference sequence). CDR3 DNA sequence: TGTGCCAGCAGCTCAGAATTAAGGTCCCCGAATGAGCAGTTCTTC. Its translation is CASSSELRSPNEQFF.

The genes are TRBV2 and TRBJ2-1; TRBD1 matches 7 bases. Germline CDR1 reads SNHLY; CDR2 reads FYNNEI. Trimming removed 7 bases from V and 9 bases from J; junction bases left unmatched: 18. The CDR3 totals 16 residues. CDR3 region: CASTIESRQGVGEQFF. CDR3 coding DNA: TGTGCCAGCACCATCGAGTCTAGGCAGGGGGTGGGTGAGCAGTTCTTC.

This clone was seen once. This same CDR3 is encoded by further DNA sequences in the sample. The CDR3: CASSVASGRATDTQYF. The CDR3, as DNA: TGTGCCAGCAGCGTAGCTAGCGGGAGGGCCACTGATACGCAGTATTTT. This chain joins TRBV9 and TRBJ2-3; 12 nucleotides line up with TRBD2. V lost 0 bases and J lost 6; bases outside the gene matches: 5. The CDR3 has 16 amino acids. Germline V gene lookup returns CDR1 SGDLS and CDR2 YYNGEE.

The chain combines TRBV28 with TRBJ1-1, with TRBD1 as a possible D gene (5 bases). This CDR3 comprises 15 residues. V was cut by 7 bases and J by 0 bases, with 15 bases left in between. Per the germline V gene, CDR1 is MDHEN and CDR2 is SYDVKM. For the CDR3, the DNA is TGTGCCAGCACCCGGACGGGACCCATGAACACTGAAGCTTTCTTT. Translated: CASTRTGPMNTEAFF. Using reference TRBV28 and TRBJ1-1 for the parts outside the CDR3, the full variable domain is DVKVTQSSRYLVKRTGEKVFLECVQDMDHENMFWYRQDPGLGLRLIYFSYDVKMKEKGDIPEGYSVSREKKERFSLILESASTNQTSMYLCASTRTGPMNTEAFFGQGTRLTVV.

V and J are TRBV6-5 and TRBJ1-1; D gene uncertain. Germline lookup yields CDR1 MNHEY and CDR2 SVGAGI. Trimming stripped 8 bases from V and 1 base from J, with 11 bases between. The CDR3 has 13 residues. CDR3 amino acids: CASFMDQNTEAFF. The CDR3 nucleotides read TGTGCCAGCTTTATGGACCAGAACACTGAAGCTTTCTTT.

The chain carries TRBV10-2 and TRBJ1-1; 7 bases align to TRBD1. The junction had 6 bases not matched to a gene; V was cut back by 10 bases and J by 4 bases. CDR1 is WSHSY and CDR2 is SAAADI in the germline V gene. The CDR3 loop spans 12 amino acids. The CDR3 loop is CATRAGGTEAFF. As DNA, the CDR3 is TGCGCCACCCGGGCAGGGGGCACTGAAGCTTTCTTT.

The J gene is TRBJ1-1, the V gene TRBV6-5, with a tentative D call TRBD1 (6 bases). This CDR3 has 14 amino acids. Germline CDR1 is MNHEY and CDR2 is SVGAGI. With 7 bases removed from V and 0 bases from J, the gap between germline ends came to 12 bases. The chain's CDR3 is CASNRDTMNTEAFF. CDR3 nucleotides: TGTGCCAGCAACAGGGACACGATGAACACTGAAGCTTTCTTT.

This clone has just one count. This chain links TRBV18 with TRBJ1-5; D is perhaps TRBD1 (5 bases). Germline-derived CDR1 and CDR2 are KGHSH and LQKENI. V was cut by 2 bases and J by 2 bases, with 13 bases left in between. The CDR3 covers 16 residues. The CDR3, as DNA: TGTGCCAGCTCACCAAATGGGGCAGTAGGCAATCAGCCCCAGCATTTT. This sequence encodes CASSPNGAVGNQPQHF.

V is TRBV5-6 and J is TRBJ2-5, with D possibly being TRBD1 or TRBD2 (6 bases each). V lost 5 bases to trimming and J lost 0 bases, with 20 bases between them. The germline CDR1 and CDR2 sequences are SGHDT and YYEEEE. The CDR3 sequence is 17 residues long. CDR3 sequence (DNA): TGTGCCAGCAGGTTGAGGCGGGACATAGGGTACCAAGAGACCCAGTACTTC. It yields the protein CASRLRRDIGYQETQYF.

This chain uses TRBV30 with TRBJ2-1, with a weak D call TRBD2 (6 bases). The CDR3 is 15 amino acids. V was trimmed by 3 bases and J by 3 bases, leaving 15 bases between them. Germline-derived CDR1 and CDR2 are GTSNPN and SVGIG (reference sequence). CDR3 sequence: CAWRPGLTIYNEQFF. The CDR3 nucleotides read TGTGCCTGGAGGCCCGGACTAACGATCTACAATGAGCAGTTCTTC.

V usage is TRBV5-1 and J usage is TRBJ2-3; 11 nucleotides align to TRBD2. Germline lookup yields CDR1 SGHRS and CDR2 YFSETQ. This CDR3 is 15 amino acids long. Trimming took 7 bases from V and 1 from J; bases not matched to a gene: 5. CDR3 bases: TGCGCCAGCTATATGGGACTAGCGGGCACAGATACGCAGTATTTT. Its translation is CASYMGLAGTDTQYF.

The chain employs TRBV13 and TRBJ2-1, with TRBD2 identical over 10 bases. The CDR3 has 17 amino acids. V lost 2 bases, J lost 6 bases, and 10 bases stayed unmatched. Germline-derived CDR1 and CDR2 are PRHDT and FYEKMQ (reference sequence). Here the CDR3 reads CASSLPSLAGVLNEQFF. The CDR3 DNA reads TGTGCCAGCAGCTTACCCTCTCTAGCGGGAGTTCTCAATGAGCAGTTCTTC.

CDR3 sequence (DNA): TGTGCCAGTAGTCCAACAGGCAACTCTGGAAACACCATATATTTT. It is translated as CASSPTGNSGNTIYF. V and J are TRBV19 and TRBJ1-3; D might be TRBD1 (5 bases). CDR1 is LNHDA and CDR2 is SQIVND in the germline V gene (reference sequence). This CDR3 comprises 15 residues. V lost 5 bases, J lost 0 bases, and 11 bases lay in between.